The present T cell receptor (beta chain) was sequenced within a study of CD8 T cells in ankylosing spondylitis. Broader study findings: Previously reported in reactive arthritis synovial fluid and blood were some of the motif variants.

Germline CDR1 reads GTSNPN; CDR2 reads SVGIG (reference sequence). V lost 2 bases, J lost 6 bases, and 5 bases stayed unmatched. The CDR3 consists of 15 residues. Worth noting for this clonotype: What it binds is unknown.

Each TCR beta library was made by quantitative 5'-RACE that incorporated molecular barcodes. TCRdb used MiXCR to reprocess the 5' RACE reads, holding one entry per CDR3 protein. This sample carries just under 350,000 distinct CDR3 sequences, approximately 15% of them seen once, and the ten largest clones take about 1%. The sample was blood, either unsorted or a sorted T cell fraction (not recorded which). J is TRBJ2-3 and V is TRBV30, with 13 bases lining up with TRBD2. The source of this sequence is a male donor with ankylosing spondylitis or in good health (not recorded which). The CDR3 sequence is CAWSPGLAGPDTQYF. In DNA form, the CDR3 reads TGTGCCTGGAGTCCGGGACTAGCGGGGCCGGATACGCAGTATTTT. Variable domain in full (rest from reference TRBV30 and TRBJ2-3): SQTIHQWPATLVQPVGSPLSLECTVEGTSNPNLYWYRQAAGRGLQLLFYSVGIGQISSEVPQNLSASRPQDRQFILSSKKLLLSDSGFYLCAWSPGLAGPDTQYFGPGTRLTVL.